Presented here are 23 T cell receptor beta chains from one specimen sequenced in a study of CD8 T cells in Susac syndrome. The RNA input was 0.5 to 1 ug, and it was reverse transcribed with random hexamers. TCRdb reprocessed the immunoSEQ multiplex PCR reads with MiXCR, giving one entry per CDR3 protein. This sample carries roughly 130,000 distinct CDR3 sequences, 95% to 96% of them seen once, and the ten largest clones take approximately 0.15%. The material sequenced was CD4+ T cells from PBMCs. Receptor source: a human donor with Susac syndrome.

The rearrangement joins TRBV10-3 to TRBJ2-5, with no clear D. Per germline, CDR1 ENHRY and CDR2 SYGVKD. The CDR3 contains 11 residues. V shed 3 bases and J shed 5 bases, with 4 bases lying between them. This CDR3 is CAISEGETQYF. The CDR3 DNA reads TGTGCCATCAGTGAAGGGGAGACCCAGTACTTC.

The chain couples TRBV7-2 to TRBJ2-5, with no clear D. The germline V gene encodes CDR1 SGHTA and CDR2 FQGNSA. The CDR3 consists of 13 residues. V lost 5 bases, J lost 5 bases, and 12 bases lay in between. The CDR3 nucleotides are TGTGCCAGCAGCCCGGATCCCGGGGAGACCCAGTACTTC. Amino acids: CASSPDPGETQYF.

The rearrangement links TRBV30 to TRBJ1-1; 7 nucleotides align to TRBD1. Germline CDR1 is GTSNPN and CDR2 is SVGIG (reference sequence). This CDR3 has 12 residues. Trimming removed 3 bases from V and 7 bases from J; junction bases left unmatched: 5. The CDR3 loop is CAWSVTGVEAFF. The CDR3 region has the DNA TGTGCCTGGAGCGTTACAGGGGTTGAAGCTTTCTTT.

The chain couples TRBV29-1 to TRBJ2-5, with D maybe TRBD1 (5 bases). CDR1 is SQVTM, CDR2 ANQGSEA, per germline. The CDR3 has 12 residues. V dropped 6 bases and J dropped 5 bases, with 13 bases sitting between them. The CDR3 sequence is CSVQMPGETQYF. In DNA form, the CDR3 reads TGCAGCGTCCAGATGCCAGGGGAGACCCAGTACTTC.

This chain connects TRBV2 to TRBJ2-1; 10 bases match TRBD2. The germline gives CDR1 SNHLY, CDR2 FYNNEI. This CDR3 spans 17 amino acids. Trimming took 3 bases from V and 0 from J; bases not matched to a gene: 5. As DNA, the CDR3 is TGTGCCAGCAGTGAGCTGGCTAGCGGGAGCTCCTACAATGAGCAGTTCTTC. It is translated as CASSELASGSSYNEQFF.

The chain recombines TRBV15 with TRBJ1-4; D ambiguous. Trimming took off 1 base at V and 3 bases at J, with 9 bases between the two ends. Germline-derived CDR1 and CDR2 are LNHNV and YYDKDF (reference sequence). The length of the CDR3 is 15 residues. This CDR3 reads CATSRGGEPNEKLFF. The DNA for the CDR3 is TGTGCCACCAGCAGAGGAGGAGAGCCTAATGAAAAACTGTTTTTT.

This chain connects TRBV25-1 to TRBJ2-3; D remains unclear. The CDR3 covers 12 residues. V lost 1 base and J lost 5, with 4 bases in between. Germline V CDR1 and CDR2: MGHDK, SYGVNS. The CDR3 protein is CASSESRDTQYF. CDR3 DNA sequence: TGTGCCAGCAGTGAATCTAGAGATACGCAGTATTTT. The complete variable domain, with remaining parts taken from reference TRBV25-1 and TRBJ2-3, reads EADIYQTPRYLVIGTGKKITLECSQTMGHDKMYWYQQDPGMELHLIHYSYGVNSTEKGDLSSESTVSRIRTEHFPLTLESARPSHTSQYLCASSESRDTQYFGPGTRLTVL.

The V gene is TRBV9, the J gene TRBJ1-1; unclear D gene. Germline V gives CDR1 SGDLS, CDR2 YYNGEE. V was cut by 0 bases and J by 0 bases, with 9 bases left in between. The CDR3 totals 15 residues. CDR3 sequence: CASSVDVSMNTEAFF. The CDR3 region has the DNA TGTGCCAGCAGCGTAGATGTGTCCATGAACACTGAAGCTTTCTTT.

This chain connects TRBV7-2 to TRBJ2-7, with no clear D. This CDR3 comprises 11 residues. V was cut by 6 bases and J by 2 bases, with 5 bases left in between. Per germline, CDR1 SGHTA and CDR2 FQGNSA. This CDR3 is CASRTAYEQYF. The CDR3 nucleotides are TGTGCCAGCAGAACCGCCTACGAGCAGTACTTC.

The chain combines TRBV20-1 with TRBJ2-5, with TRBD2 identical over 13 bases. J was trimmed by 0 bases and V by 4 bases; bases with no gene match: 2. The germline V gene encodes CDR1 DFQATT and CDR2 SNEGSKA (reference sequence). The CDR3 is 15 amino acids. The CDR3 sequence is CSAKGLAGHQETQYF. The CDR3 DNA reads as TGCAGTGCTAAGGGACTAGCGGGGCACCAAGAGACCCAGTACTTC.

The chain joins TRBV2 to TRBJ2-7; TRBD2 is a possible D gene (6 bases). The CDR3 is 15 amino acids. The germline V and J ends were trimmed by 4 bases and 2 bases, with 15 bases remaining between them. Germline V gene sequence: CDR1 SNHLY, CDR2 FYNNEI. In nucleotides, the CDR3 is TGTGCCAGCAGTGTTGGAAGAGGAGGGACCTACGAGCAGTACTTC. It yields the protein CASSVGRGGTYEQYF.

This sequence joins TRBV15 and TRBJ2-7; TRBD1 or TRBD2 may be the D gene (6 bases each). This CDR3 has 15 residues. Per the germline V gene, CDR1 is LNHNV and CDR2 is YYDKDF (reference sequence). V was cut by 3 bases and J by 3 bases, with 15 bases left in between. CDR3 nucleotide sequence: TGTGCCACCAGCAGGCGGGACACCCAAGGCTACGAGCAGTACTTC. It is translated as CATSRRDTQGYEQYF.

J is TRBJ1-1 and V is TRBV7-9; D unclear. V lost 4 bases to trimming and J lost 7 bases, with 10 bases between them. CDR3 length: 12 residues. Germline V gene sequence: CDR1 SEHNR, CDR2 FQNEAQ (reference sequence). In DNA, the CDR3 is TGTGCCAGCAGCTATCGCGCGCGTGAAGCTTTCTTT. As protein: CASSYRAREAFF. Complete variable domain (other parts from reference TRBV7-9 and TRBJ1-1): DTGVSQNPRHKITKRGQNVTFRCDPISEHNRLYWYRQTLGQGPEFLTYFQNEAQLEKSRLLSDRFSAERPKGSFSTLEIQRTEQGDSAMYLCASSYRAREAFFGQGTRLTVV.

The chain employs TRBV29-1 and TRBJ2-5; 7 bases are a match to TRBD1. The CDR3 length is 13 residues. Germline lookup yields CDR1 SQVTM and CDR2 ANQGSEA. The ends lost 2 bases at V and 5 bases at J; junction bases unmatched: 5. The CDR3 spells CSVETGVGETQYF. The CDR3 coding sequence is TGCAGCGTTGAAACAGGGGTCGGGGAGACCCAGTACTTC.

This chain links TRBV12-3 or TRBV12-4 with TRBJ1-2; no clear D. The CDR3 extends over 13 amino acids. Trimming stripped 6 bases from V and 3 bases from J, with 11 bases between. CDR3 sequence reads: CASSPDIDYGYTF. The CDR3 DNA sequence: TGTGCCAGCAGCCCCGACATCGACTATGGCTACACCTTC.

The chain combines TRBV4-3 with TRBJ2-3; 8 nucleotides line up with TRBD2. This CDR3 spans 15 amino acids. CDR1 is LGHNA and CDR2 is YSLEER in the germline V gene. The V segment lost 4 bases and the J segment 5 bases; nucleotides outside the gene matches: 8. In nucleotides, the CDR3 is TGCGCCAGCAGCCGGGTCGGGAGGGCCCTAGATACGCAGTATTTT. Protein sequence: CASSRVGRALDTQYF.

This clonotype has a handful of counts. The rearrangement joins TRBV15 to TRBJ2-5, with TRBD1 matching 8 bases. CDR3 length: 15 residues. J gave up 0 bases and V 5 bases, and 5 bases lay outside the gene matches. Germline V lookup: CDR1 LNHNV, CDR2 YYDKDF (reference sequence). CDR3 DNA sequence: TGTGCCACCAGCCCGGACAGGGCGTACCAAGAGACCCAGTACTTC. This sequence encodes CATSPDRAYQETQYF. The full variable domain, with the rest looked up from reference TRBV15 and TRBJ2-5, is DAMVIQNPRYQVTQFGKPVTLSCSQTLNHNVMYWYQQKSSQAPKLLFHYYDKDFNNEADTPDNFQSRRPNTSFCFLDIRSPGLGDTAMYLCATSPDRAYQETQYFGPGTRLLVL.

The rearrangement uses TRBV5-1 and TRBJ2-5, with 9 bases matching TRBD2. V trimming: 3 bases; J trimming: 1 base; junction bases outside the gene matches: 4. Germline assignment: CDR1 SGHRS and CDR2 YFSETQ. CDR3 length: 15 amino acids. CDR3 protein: CASSSAGGGQETQYF. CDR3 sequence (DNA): TGCGCCAGCAGCTCAGCGGGAGGTGGCCAAGAGACCCAGTACTTC.

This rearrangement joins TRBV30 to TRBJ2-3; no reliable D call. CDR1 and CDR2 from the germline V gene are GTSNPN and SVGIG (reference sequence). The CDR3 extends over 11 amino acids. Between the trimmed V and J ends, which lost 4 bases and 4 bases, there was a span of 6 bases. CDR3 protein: CAWIKADTQYF. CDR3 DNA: TGTGCCTGGATCAAGGCAGATACGCAGTATTTT.

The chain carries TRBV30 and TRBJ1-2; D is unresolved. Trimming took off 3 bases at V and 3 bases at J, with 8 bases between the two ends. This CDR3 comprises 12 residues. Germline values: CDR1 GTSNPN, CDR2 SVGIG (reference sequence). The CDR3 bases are TGTGCCTGGAGCGCGGAACACTATGGCTACACCTTC. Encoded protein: CAWSAEHYGYTF.

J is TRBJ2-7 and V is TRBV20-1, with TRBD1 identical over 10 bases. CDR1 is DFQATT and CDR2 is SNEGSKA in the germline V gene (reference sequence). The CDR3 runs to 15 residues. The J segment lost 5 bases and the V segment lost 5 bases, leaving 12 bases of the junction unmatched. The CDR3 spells CSADRPGQGIHEQYF. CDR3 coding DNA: TGCAGTGCTGACCGGCCGGGACAGGGGATTCACGAGCAGTACTTC.

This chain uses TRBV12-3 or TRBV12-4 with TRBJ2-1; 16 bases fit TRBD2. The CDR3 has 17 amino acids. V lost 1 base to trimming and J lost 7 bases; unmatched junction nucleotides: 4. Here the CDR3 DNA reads TGTGCCAGCAGTTTAGGTGGGACTAGCGGGAGGGGGAATGAGCAGTTCTTC. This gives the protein CASSLGGTSGRGNEQFF.

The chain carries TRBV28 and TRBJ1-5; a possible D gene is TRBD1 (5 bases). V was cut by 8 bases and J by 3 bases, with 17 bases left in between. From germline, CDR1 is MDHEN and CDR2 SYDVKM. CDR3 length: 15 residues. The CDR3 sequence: CASSGGNLDNQPQHF. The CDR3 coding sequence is TGTGCCAGCTCTGGGGGGAATTTGGACAATCAGCCCCAGCATTTT.